The T cell receptor beta chain under discussion was sequenced for a study of shared clonotypes between healthy human individuals. This clone was seen just once. As yet, its antigen is unknown. Overall study findings and caveats: The study found lower generation probabilities in non-shared clonotypes than in those shared by all four donors.

Naive CD8 cells, CD45RO-negative and positively selected for CCR7, excluded terminally differentiated effector memory CD45RA+ cells. It was at deep level that the assay was run. Sequenced by immunoSEQ multiplex PCR; TCRdb stores in-frame clones only, minus some. The sample includes some 580,000 clones, 95% to 98% seen only once; the top ten take approximately 0.3%. This CDR3 contains 16 residues. Germline trimming cut 1 base from V and 3 bases from J; bases unmatched to any gene: 7. Germline V gene sequence: CDR1 MGHRA, CDR2 YSYEKL. Sequenced: naive CD8+ T cells sorted from blood. This clonotype was sampled from a man younger than 40 in good health. The V call is TRBV4-1, the J call TRBJ1-1; 8 nucleotides match TRBD1. The CDR3 bases are TGCGCCAGCAGCCAAGGAGGACAGGGATGGGACACTGAAGCTTTCTTT. Translating gives CASSQGGQGWDTEAFF.